The source of this TCR beta chain is a study of blood T cells in healthy people across ages. Across the study: Template-switching capture recovered about one barcoded beta molecule per two T cells.

Whole-study results and caveats: Researchers judged that diversity estimates from one million T cells fell short of true values. Observed TCR beta diversity per million T cells went down as age went up. This fall followed a roughly linear course with age. Strongly correlated with naive T cell percentage was TCR beta diversity.

Points on this clonotype: The antigen is not known.

For the second PCR, which ran for 7 to 11 cycles, a sample-barcoded 5' primer and a J-beta primer mix were used. MiXCR, applied by TCRdb to the 5' RACE reads, yields one record per CDR3 protein. The repertoire holds about 830,000 distinct CDR3 sequences, about 62% seen once, with around a quarter in the top ten. Germline CDR1 is SQVTM and CDR2 is ANQGSEA. V lost 5 bases, J lost 6 bases, and 14 bases lay in between. This CDR3 region has 13 residues. This sequence joins TRBV29-1 and TRBJ2-4; D is tentatively TRBD1 or TRBD2 (6 bases each). The receptor was derived from a man between 25 and 39 years old in good health. What was sequenced was blood. The CDR3: CSVPGGRGNIQYF. CDR3 nucleotides: TGCAGCGTTCCCGGGGGCCGGGGAAACATTCAGTACTTC.